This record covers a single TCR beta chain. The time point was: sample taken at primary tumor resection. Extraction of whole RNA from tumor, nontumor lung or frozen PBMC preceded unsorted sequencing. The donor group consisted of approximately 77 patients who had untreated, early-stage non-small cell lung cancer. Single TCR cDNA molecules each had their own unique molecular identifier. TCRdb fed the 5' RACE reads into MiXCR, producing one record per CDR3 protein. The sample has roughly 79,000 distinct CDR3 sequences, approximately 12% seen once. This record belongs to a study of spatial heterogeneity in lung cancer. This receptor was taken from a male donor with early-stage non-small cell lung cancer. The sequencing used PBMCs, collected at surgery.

CDR3 sequence (DNA): TGTGCCAGCAGCTTGGATTCCCCTAATGCGGCCGGGGAGCTGTTTTTT. Encoded protein: CASSLDSPNAAGELFF. The rearrangement links TRBV5-4 to TRBJ2-2, with D unclear. V dropped 0 bases and J dropped 6 bases, with 15 bases sitting between them. The germline CDR1 and CDR2 sequences are SGHNT and YYREEE (reference sequence). The CDR3 is 16 residues long.